This T cell receptor beta chain derives from a study of early T cells in non-severe SARS-CoV-2 infection. Study overall: With bulk RNA from unsorted whole blood as input, sequencing yielded unpaired chains. Whole-study results and caveats: The VDJdb matching leaned toward anti-spike CD8 responses and overlooked private and CD4 specificities.

The junction had 4 bases not matched to a gene; V was cut back by 2 bases and J by 12 bases. The CDR3 is 12 residues long. CDR1 MNHNY and CDR2 SVGAGI come from the germline V gene (reference sequence). Unique molecular identifiers tagged individual cDNA molecules. TCRdb re-called the 5' RACE reads with MiXCR, one entry per CDR3 protein. The sample records about 64,000 distinct CDR3 sequences, over 4.5% being singletons. This clonotype was seen a handful of times. Antigen unknown. The chain links TRBV6-6 to TRBJ2-1, with 7 nucleotides matching TRBD1. The sequence was obtained from an adult who was a healthcare worker with PCR-confirmed SARS-CoV-2 infection or an uninfected control (not recorded which). Input material: whole blood. CDR3: CASSYEGAGQFF. CDR3 nucleotide sequence: TGTGCCAGCAGTTACGAGGGGGCAGGGCAGTTCTTC.